In this sample, the clone carrying this TCR beta chain turned up a few times. TCRdb called the PCR reads again in MiXCR, with one record for every CDR3 protein. The repertoire holds some 3,000 distinct CDR3 sequences, with 45% to 55% as singletons. These data come from a study of immune characterization of retroperitoneal liposarcoma. Germline CDR1 and CDR2: SGHVS and FQNEAQ. V gave up 4 bases and J gave up 1 base, with 6 bases separating them. The CDR3 loop spans 13 amino acids. The sample taken for sequencing was tumor tissue. This sequence was found in a male donor with retroperitoneal liposarcoma. The chain employs TRBV7-8 and TRBJ2-3; D ambiguous. CDR3 sequence reads: CASSSWGTDTQYF. CDR3 coding DNA: TGTGCCAGCAGCTCGTGGGGCACAGATACGCAGTATTTT.